These 28 T cell receptor beta chains were all obtained from the same sample, sequenced in a study of neurological immune-mediated disorders. TCRdb reanalysed the 5' RACE reads using MiXCR and keeps one entry per CDR3 protein. The table lists 44,000 or so distinct CDR3 sequences, about 6.3% of them singletons, with around 0.52% in the top ten. The sample comprised CD4+ T cells from blood. Receptor source: a woman in her 40s in good health.

This clonotype was picked up many times. The CDR3 DNA reads as TGTGCCAGCAGTCCGGCGACAGGGGGGCCCTATAATTCACCCCTCCACTTT. Translating it yields CASSPATGGPYNSPLHF. The rearrangement uses TRBV6-5 and TRBJ1-6; 9 nucleotides agree with TRBD1. The CDR3 covers 17 residues. Germline V gene lookup returns CDR1 MNHEY and CDR2 SVGAGI. The J segment lost 2 bases and the V segment lost 5 bases, leaving 7 bases of the junction unmatched.

This clonotype was seen many times. The gene calls are TRBV7-9 and TRBJ1-4, with D possibly TRBD1 on 5 matching bases. The V gene's germline CDR1 is SEHNR and CDR2 FQNEAQ (reference sequence). The CDR3 contains 14 residues. V was pared by 5 bases and J by 8 bases, with 15 bases between. The chain's CDR3 is CASSRIRDEEKLFF. DNA of the CDR3: TGTGCCAGCAGCCGGATCAGGGATGAGGAAAAACTGTTTTTT.

This clonotype was picked up many times. This sequence joins TRBV29-1 and TRBJ2-1; D is undetermined. V lost 7 bases, J lost 1 base, and 11 bases lay in between. Germline values: CDR1 SQVTM, CDR2 ANQGSEA. The CDR3 totals 13 residues. This chain's CDR3 is CSAPSPSYNEQFF. Written as DNA, the CDR3 is TGCAGCGCCCCCTCCCCGTCCTACAATGAGCAGTTCTTC.

This clonotype was found many times. This sequence joins TRBV6-6 and TRBJ2-4, with 9 bases matching TRBD1. This CDR3 spans 14 amino acids. The junction had 8 bases not matched to a gene; V was cut back by 5 bases and J by 9 bases. Looked up from germline, CDR1 is MNHNY and CDR2 is SVGAGI (reference sequence). This chain's CDR3 is CASSPRDRESIQYF. The CDR3 DNA reads as TGTGCCAGCAGTCCCCGGGACAGGGAGAGCATTCAGTACTTC.

V and J are TRBV18 and TRBJ2-1; 11 bases are a match to TRBD1. CDR1 is KGHSH and CDR2 is LQKENI in the germline V gene. The CDR3 totals 16 residues. J gave up 7 bases and V 3 bases, and 8 bases lay outside the gene matches. The CDR3 DNA reads TGTGCCAGCTCACCTGACGGACAGGGGGCGCGGAATGAGCAGTTCTTC. This codes for CASSPDGQGARNEQFF.

This clonotype appeared many times. The chain links TRBV20-1 to TRBJ2-5, with a weak D call TRBD2 (5 bases). The CDR3 totals 14 residues. V was pared by 0 bases and J by 4 bases, with 12 bases between. Germline lookup yields CDR1 DFQATT and CDR2 SNEGSKA (reference sequence). The CDR3 is CSARDPLRVETQYF. CDR3 in DNA: TGCAGTGCTAGAGACCCCCTGAGGGTAGAGACCCAGTACTTC.

This clonotype was observed many times. This rearrangement joins TRBV5-6 to TRBJ1-5; unclear D gene. Germline CDR1 and CDR2: SGHDT and YYEEEE. The CDR3 extends over 16 amino acids. V shed 4 bases and J shed 3 bases, with 17 bases lying between them. The CDR3 DNA reads TGTGCCAGCAGCCGGGCCGAGGCAGCTCTCAATCAGCCCCAGCATTTT. It specifies CASSRAEAALNQPQHF.

This clonotype was detected ten times or more. A read error may account for a junction end that differs from germline. The rearrangement uses TRBV29-1 and TRBJ2-1, with D perhaps matching TRBD2 (7 bases). The CDR3 is 13 residues long. Germline loops: CDR1 SQVTM, CDR2 ANQGSEA. The CDR3 region is CSVEDRIRGEGVF. DNA for the CDR3: TGCAGCGTTGAAGATCGCATTCGGGGGGAGGGGGTCTTC.

This clonotype was found many times. The chain uses TRBV20-1 and TRBJ1-1; D perhaps matches TRBD1 (5 bases). This CDR3 has 12 residues. Germline V CDR1 and CDR2: DFQATT, SNEGSKA (reference sequence). V dropped 5 bases and J dropped 10 bases, with 17 bases sitting between them. CDR3 in amino acids: CSASVTLGVAFF. Here the CDR3 DNA reads TGCAGTGCTTCAGTAACCCTGGGGGTAGCTTTCTTT.

This clonotype was seen only a few times. This chain joins TRBV18 and TRBJ2-1, with 12 nucleotides matching TRBD2. The junction had 6 bases not matched to a gene; V was cut back by 8 bases and J by 7 bases. The CDR3 length is 14 residues. Germline CDR1 and CDR2: KGHSH and LQKENI. The CDR3: CASGGLAGNNEQFF. The CDR3 coding sequence is TGTGCCAGCGGCGGACTAGCGGGGAATAATGAGCAGTTCTTC.

This clonotype showed up many times. The chain recombines TRBV5-1 with TRBJ2-4, with 7 bases aligning to TRBD1. V shed 4 bases and J 6 bases; nucleotides not matched to a gene: 13. CDR1 SGHRS and CDR2 YFSETQ come from the germline V gene. The CDR3 runs 16 residues. The CDR3 spells CASSGTTGSRINIQYF. The CDR3 nucleotides are TGCGCCAGCAGCGGAACGACAGGGAGTAGGATAAACATTCAGTACTTC.

There are many counts of this clonotype. The CDR3 loop reads CASSFPSPGTYEQYF. CDR3 nucleotides: TGCGCCAGCAGCTTCCCGTCCCCAGGCACCTACGAGCAGTACTTC. The chain links TRBV5-1 to TRBJ2-7; D call uncertain. The V gene's germline CDR1 is SGHRS and CDR2 YFSETQ. This CDR3 is 15 amino acids long. V was clipped by 2 bases and J by 2 bases, with 14 bases between them.

This clonotype was seen at least ten times. V gene TRBV6-2 or TRBV6-3 combines with J gene TRBJ2-1; 8 nucleotides align to TRBD2. Germline V gives CDR1 MNHEY, CDR2 SVGEGT. CDR3 length equals 21 residues. V lost 2 bases and J lost 3; bases outside the gene matches: 21. The CDR3 DNA follows: TGTGCCAGCAGTTACCTCCCATGGGCTTCTGGCGGGAGGCCCGGCTACAATGAGCAGTTCTTC. It specifies CASSYLPWASGGRPGYNEQFF.

This clonotype was detected many times. This chain links TRBV5-5 with TRBJ1-2, with a weak D call TRBD1 (5 bases). The ends were cut back, 2 bases at V and 6 bases at J, with 14 bases in the middle. The CDR3 runs to 14 residues. The germline CDR1 and CDR2 sequences are SGHKS and YYEKEE (reference sequence). Written as DNA, the CDR3 is TGTGCCAGCAGCTTTCAGGGAGGCACCAATGGCTACACCTTC. Amino acids: CASSFQGGTNGYTF.

In its sample, this clonotype was seen many times. This chain connects TRBV5-1 to TRBJ2-1; 8 bases match TRBD2. Germline V CDR1 and CDR2: SGHRS, YFSETQ. The CDR3 totals 23 residues. V lost 1 base, J lost 3 bases, and 27 bases stayed unmatched. The CDR3, as DNA: TGCGCCAGCAGCTTGTTGGGGTCCTCGGGTTCGGGAGCGGGAGACCCCAACTACAATGAGCAGTTCTTC. Protein product: CASSLLGSSGSGAGDPNYNEQFF.

This clonotype was counted ten times or more. This chain connects TRBV11-2 to TRBJ2-7; 13 bases match TRBD2. Germline CDR1 SGHAT, CDR2 FQNNGV. V trimming: 4 bases; J trimming: 3 bases; junction bases outside the gene matches: 3. This CDR3 has 15 amino acids. CDR3 coding DNA: TGTGCCAGCAGCTCCGGGACTAGCGGGAACTACGAGCAGTACTTC. Its translation: CASSSGTSGNYEQYF.

This clonotype was detected ten times or more. The CDR3 DNA reads TGTGCCAGCAGCGCCCAGGGGACGAGAACTGAAGCTTTCTTT. Amino acids: CASSAQGTRTEAFF. The V call is TRBV7-3, the J call TRBJ1-1; perhaps TRBD1 as D (6 bases). This CDR3 has 14 residues. V lost 5 bases to trimming and J lost 5 bases, with 15 bases between them. CDR1 and CDR2 (germline): SGHTA, FQGTGA.

This clonotype was detected ten times or more. The rearrangement joins TRBV20-1 to TRBJ1-2, with a tentative D call TRBD1 (6 bases). The V gene lost 3 bases and the J gene lost 2 bases, with 16 bases spanning the gap. The CDR3 spans 15 residues. Germline values: CDR1 DFQATT, CDR2 SNEGSKA (reference sequence). CDR3 sequence reads: CSARVFGQSNYGYTF. The CDR3 DNA sequence: TGCAGTGCTAGGGTATTCGGACAGAGCAACTATGGCTACACCTTC.

This clonotype is medium-sized. J is TRBJ2-7 and V is TRBV5-1; D unclear. Germline V gene data show CDR1 as SGHRS and CDR2 as YFSETQ. This CDR3 is 14 amino acids long. The V and J ends lost 0 bases and 5 bases respectively, with 12 bases between them. CDR3 region: CASSLAWDFNEQYF. CDR3 DNA sequence: TGCGCCAGCAGCTTGGCCTGGGATTTCAACGAGCAGTACTTC.

In this sample, this clonotype turned up many times. The chain employs TRBV5-5 and TRBJ2-7; D gene unclear. In germline, CDR1 is SGHKS, CDR2 YYEKEE (reference sequence). V was clipped by 4 bases and J by 1 base, with 15 bases between them. This CDR3 comprises 15 residues. The CDR3 sequence is CASSALWSLSYEQYF. Written as DNA, the CDR3 is TGTGCCAGCAGCGCCCTTTGGTCCCTATCCTACGAGCAGTACTTC.

There are many counts of this clonotype. This rearrangement joins TRBV29-1 to TRBJ1-2; the D is unclear. CDR1 and CDR2 from the germline V gene are SQVTM and ANQGSEA. V lost 4 bases, J lost 8 bases, and 11 bases lay in between. The CDR3 length is 11 residues. The CDR3 sequence: CSVVALGGYTF. The DNA of the CDR3 is TGCAGCGTTGTTGCGTTGGGCGGCTACACCTTC.

The table lists this clonotype with many counts. This rearrangement joins TRBV3-1 to TRBJ1-1; weak D call: TRBD1 (5 bases). The length of the CDR3 is 13 residues. Germline CDR1 is LGHDT and CDR2 is YNNKEL (reference sequence). V gave up 1 base and J gave up 5 bases, with 8 bases separating them. The CDR3 sequence is CASSQVRGTEAFF. In DNA form, the CDR3 reads TGTGCCAGCAGCCAAGTAAGGGGAACTGAAGCTTTCTTT.

This clonotype showed up just once. This chain joins TRBV29-1 and TRBJ2-7; D not certain. V shed 6 bases and J shed 7 bases, with 13 bases lying between them. CDR1 and CDR2 (germline): SQVTM, ANQGSEA. This CDR3 is built from 11 residues. The CDR3 region is CSVTVRREQYF. In nucleotides, the CDR3 is TGCAGCGTCACGGTTAGGAGAGAGCAGTACTTC.

This clonotype was seen ten or more times. The chain links TRBV20-1 to TRBJ1-4; D may be TRBD1 (5 bases). Deletions cut 3 bases from V and 8 bases from J, with 13 bases between. CDR1 is DFQATT and CDR2 is SNEGSKA in the germline V gene (reference sequence). The CDR3 sequence is 13 residues long. CDR3 DNA sequence: TGCAGTGCTAGTCCCGGGGGTGGCGAAAAACTGTTTTTT. This codes for CSASPGGGEKLFF.

Many counts were recorded for this clonotype. The chain recombines TRBV5-1 with TRBJ2-3, with no clear D. V lost 4 bases and J 2 bases, leaving 23 bases between the germline ends. The CDR3 consists of 18 residues. The germline V gene encodes CDR1 SGHRS and CDR2 YFSETQ. CDR3 in DNA: TGCGCCAGCAGCCTACTGGGGAAAGGTTACTCGAACACAGATACGCAGTATTTT. It encodes CASSLLGKGYSNTDTQYF.

This clonotype was seen many times. This chain uses TRBV24-1 with TRBJ1-4; D is unresolved. In germline, CDR1 is KGHDR, CDR2 SFDVKD. V was shortened by 3 bases and J by 8 bases, with 15 bases between the two germline ends. CDR3 length: 15 residues. The CDR3 region is CATSDPTAGSEKLFF. As DNA, the CDR3 is TGTGCCACCAGTGATCCCACGGCAGGATCCGAAAAACTGTTTTTT.

This clonotype was detected many times. The chain recombines TRBV7-2 with TRBJ2-1, with a weak D call TRBD1 (6 bases). This CDR3 is 14 amino acids long. V lost 7 bases to trimming and J lost 7 bases, with 17 bases between them. The germline V gene encodes CDR1 SGHTA and CDR2 FQGNSA. CDR3 loop: CASTGSRQANEQFF. CDR3 coding DNA: TGTGCCAGCACCGGAAGTCGACAGGCGAATGAGCAGTTCTTC.

J is TRBJ2-3 and V is TRBV20-1; no clear D. The J call may be mistaken, given a closer DNA end match to TRBJ2-7. Germline lookup yields CDR1 DFQATT and CDR2 SNEGSKA (reference sequence). The CDR3 is 15 amino acids. The CDR3 DNA follows: TGCAGTGCTAGAAATGACGACGGCCCCTCCTACGAGCAGTACTTC. This gives the protein CSARNDDGPSYEQYF.